The clone carrying this T cell receptor beta chain showed up just a few times. TCRdb reanalysed the 5' RACE reads using MiXCR and keeps one entry per CDR3 protein. Altogether 1.5 million to 2 million distinct CDR3 sequences are present, around a third being singletons, with the ten largest covering over 0.25%. This sample is drawn from a study of identical twins. V shed 3 bases, J shed 11 bases, and the junction held 7 bases outside the gene matches. The CDR3 extends over 14 amino acids. CDR1 is KGHSH, CDR2 LQKENI, per germline. The chain uses TRBV18 and TRBJ2-5; 12 bases agree with TRBD1. The sample comprised cord blood. The receptor comes from a newborn girl in good health. The chain's CDR3 is CASSPGQGAGEQYF. For the CDR3, the DNA is TGTGCCAGCTCACCGGGACAGGGGGCGGGAGAGCAGTACTTC.